This passage covers 10 T cell receptor beta chains from one sample sequenced in a study of blood T cell repertoires in COVID-19. Repertoires were generated with immunoSEQ multiplex PCR, while TCRdb's copy carries only in-frame clones and drops some. The table includes roughly 230,000 clones, 65% to 85% detected once. Sequencing was performed on PBMCs or T cells enriched from blood (not recorded which). These TCRs come from a woman aged 60-75 years who had recovered from COVID-19.

The V and J genes are TRBV9 and TRBJ2-5; a possible D gene is TRBD1 (6 bases). Trimming stripped 4 bases from V and 5 bases from J, with 18 bases between. Per the germline V gene, CDR1 is SGDLS and CDR2 is YYNGEE. The CDR3 runs to 15 residues. The CDR3 sequence is CASSIMGQRGETQYF. The CDR3 nucleotides read TGTGCCAGCAGCATTATGGGGCAGAGGGGGGAGACCCAGTACTTC.

The chain links TRBV12-3 or TRBV12-4 to TRBJ2-3, with no clear D. V was pared by 3 bases and J by 1 base, with 5 bases between. The CDR3 has 13 residues. The CDR3 is CASSFTGTDTQYF. The CDR3 DNA reads as TGTGCCAGCAGTTTCACGGGCACAGATACGCAGTATTTT.

The rearrangement uses TRBV3-1 (or the pseudogene TRBV3-2) and TRBJ2-7; 10 bases fit TRBD2. In germline, CDR1 is LGHDT, CDR2 YNNKEL (reference sequence). The CDR3 length is 15 residues. Trimming took 4 bases from V and 3 from J; bases not matched to a gene: 6. CDR3 DNA sequence: TGTGCCAGCAGCCTACGCAGCGGGGGGGGCTACGAGCAGTACTTC. This translates into CASSLRSGGGYEQYF.

The chain carries TRBV6-4 and TRBJ2-2, with TRBD2 matching over 7 bases. The V segment lost 0 bases and the J segment 6 bases; nucleotides outside the gene matches: 10. Per germline, CDR1 MRHNA and CDR2 SNTAGT. The CDR3 sequence is 17 residues long. Here the CDR3 DNA reads TGTGCCAGCAGTGACTCGAGGGGCGGGAGAGGCGCCGGGGAGCTGTTTTTT. Translated: CASSDSRGGRGAGELFF.

The chain is built from TRBV10-3 and TRBJ2-7, with 12 bases identical to TRBD2. Germline V gives CDR1 ENHRY, CDR2 SYGVKD. V was clipped by 7 bases and J by 5 bases; unmatched bases: 6. There are 14 residues in the CDR3. This chain's CDR3 is CAINLAGGPDEQYF. The DNA for the CDR3 is TGTGCCATCAATCTAGCGGGAGGGCCCGACGAGCAGTACTTC.

The rearrangement links TRBV9 to TRBJ2-3; D remains ambiguous. Trimming took 2 bases from V and 0 from J, leaving 7 bases between them. Germline V gene sequence: CDR1 SGDLS, CDR2 YYNGEE. The CDR3 has 14 residues. The CDR3 nucleotides are TGTGCCAGCAGCGTCCGAGGAAGCACAGATACGCAGTATTTT. Translated, it gives CASSVRGSTDTQYF.

This chain connects TRBV5-1 to TRBJ1-6; a weak D match, TRBD1 (6 bases). The germline gives CDR1 SGHRS, CDR2 YFSETQ. Trimming took 0 bases from V and 0 from J, leaving 10 bases between them. The CDR3 runs to 17 residues. CDR3: CASSLGTVSSYNSPLHF. As DNA, the CDR3 is TGCGCCAGCAGCTTGGGGACAGTCAGCTCCTATAATTCACCCCTCCACTTT.

The rearrangement links TRBV7-2 to TRBJ1-5; D is ambiguous. Germline V CDR1 and CDR2: SGHTA, FQGNSA. V lost 4 bases and J 4 bases, leaving 8 bases between the germline ends. This CDR3 region has 13 residues. CDR3 DNA sequence: TGTGCCAGCAGCTCTTCAGGTAATCAGCCCCAGCATTTT. Translating it yields CASSSSGNQPQHF.

This clone was seen many times. The chain links TRBV6-5 to TRBJ2-1; 10 positions match TRBD2. Germline V gives CDR1 MNHEY, CDR2 SVGAGI. This CDR3 is built from 16 residues. The V and J ends lost 4 bases and 0 bases, in that order; junction bases with no gene match: 3. Here the CDR3 DNA reads TGTGCCAGCAGTTCCCTAGCGGGAGTCTCCTACAATGAGCAGTTCTTC. It translates to CASSSLAGVSYNEQFF.

This clone has just a few counts. The chain recombines TRBV6-4 with TRBJ1-1; D is unresolved. The CDR3 length is 14 residues. The V and J ends lost 2 bases and 1 base respectively, with 8 bases between them. CDR1 MRHNA and CDR2 SNTAGT come from the germline V gene. The CDR3 sequence is CASSDEVWNTEAFF. In DNA form, the CDR3 reads TGTGCCAGCAGTGACGAGGTTTGGAACACTGAAGCTTTCTTT.